The 7 T cell receptor beta chains below all came from one sample that was sequenced in a study of T cell responses to AZD1222 COVID-19 vaccine. Here immunoSEQ multiplex PCR was the method, and the copy in TCRdb shows in-frame clones only, minus some. The repertoire holds 200,000 or so clones, with 85% to 90% as singletons. The source material was peripheral blood, sampled on day 0 of MenACWY control vaccination. The receptors come from an adult in good health.

The chain has TRBV6-5 and TRBJ2-5; D not certain. CDR3 length equals 13 residues. Trimming cost V 6 bases and J 6 bases, with 14 bases left between them. From germline, CDR1 is MNHEY and CDR2 SVGAGI. The CDR3 region has the DNA TGTGCCAGCAGCACGTCGAATTTGCAGACCCAGTACTTC. Protein: CASSTSNLQTQYF.

This clone showed up just a few times. V gene TRBV5-8 combines with J gene TRBJ1-1, with TRBD1 matching over 8 bases. Trimming at V came to 0 bases and at J to 0 bases, leaving 1 base not matched to a gene. Germline lookup yields CDR1 SGHTS and CDR2 YDEGEE. The CDR3 is 15 residues long. CDR3 nucleotides: TGTGCCAGCAGCTTGGGGGACAGGTTGAACACTGAAGCTTTCTTT. Translated, it gives CASSLGDRLNTEAFF.

The V and J genes are TRBV2 and TRBJ2-3; 13 nucleotides align to TRBD2. The CDR3 sequence is 13 residues long. The trim removed 10 bases at V and 3 bases at J, leaving 1 base unmatched. Per germline, CDR1 SNHLY and CDR2 FYNNEI. CDR3 sequence (DNA): TGTGCCACGGGACTAGCGGGGACAGATACGCAGTATTTT. Protein sequence: CATGLAGTDTQYF. Looking up the rest from reference TRBV2 and TRBJ2-3 gives the full variable domain: EPEVTQTPSHQVTQMGQEVILRCVPISNHLYFYWYRQILGQKVEFLVSFYNNEISEKSEIFDDQFSVERPDGSNFTLKIRSTKLEDSAMYFCATGLAGTDTQYFGPGTRLTVL.

This sequence joins TRBV5-4 and TRBJ1-1; 9 positions match TRBD1. Germline V gene lookup returns CDR1 SGHNT and CDR2 YYREEE (reference sequence). With 3 bases clipped from V and 3 bases from J, the junction kept 9 bases outside the gene matches. This CDR3 has 16 amino acids. DNA of the CDR3: TGTGCCAGCAGCTGGGACAGGGTGGTCTCGGACACTGAAGCTTTCTTT. Residues: CASSWDRVVSDTEAFF. Complete variable domain (other parts from reference TRBV5-4 and TRBJ1-1): ETGVTQSPTHLIKTRGQQVTLRCSSQSGHNTVSWYQQALGQGPQFIFQYYREEENGRGNFPPRFSGLQFPNYSSELNVNALELDDSALYLCASSWDRVVSDTEAFFGQGTRLTVV.

The sample holds one count of this clone. V and J are TRBV6-5 and TRBJ2-6; unclear D gene. V dropped 5 bases and J dropped 0 bases, with 8 bases sitting between them. This CDR3 contains 15 residues. CDR1 and CDR2 (germline): MNHEY, SVGAGI. As DNA, the CDR3 is TGTGCCAGCAGTCCACACCGCTCTGGGGCCAACGTCCTGACTTTC. This translates into CASSPHRSGANVLTF.

This clone has a single count. The chain has TRBV6-5 and TRBJ2-5; 11 bases fit TRBD2. The V gene end was trimmed by 4 bases and the J gene end by 3 bases; junction bases not matched to a gene: 4. The germline V gene encodes CDR1 MNHEY and CDR2 SVGAGI. The CDR3 spans 15 residues. DNA of the CDR3: TGTGCCAGCAGTTCGACGACTAGCGGGAAAGAGACCCAGTACTTC. Translated: CASSSTTSGKETQYF.

The V gene is TRBV28, the J gene TRBJ1-5; D is undetermined. The CDR3 is 14 residues long. Trimming took 3 bases from V and 7 from J, leaving 13 bases between them. CDR1 and CDR2 (germline): MDHEN, SYDVKM. The CDR3 region is CASSFSAGQQPQHF. Here the CDR3 DNA reads TGTGCCAGCAGTTTTTCGGCAGGCCAGCAGCCCCAGCATTTT.